One sample yielded the 27 T cell receptor beta chains listed below, sequenced in a study of blood T cells in healthy people across ages. Using a J-beta primer mix together with a sample-barcoded 5' primer, a second PCR was run for roughly 6 to 11 cycles. TCRdb reanalysed the 5' RACE reads using MiXCR and keeps one entry per CDR3 protein. The table shows about 780,000 distinct CDR3 sequences, with roughly 46% occurring only once. What was sequenced was blood. Receptors originate from a man at least 80 years old in good health.

This clonotype has ten or more counts. This chain joins TRBV28 and TRBJ2-7, with D tentatively TRBD2 (5 bases). The germline gives CDR1 MDHEN, CDR2 SYDVKM. The CDR3 consists of 13 residues. Trimming removed 6 bases at V and 3 bases at J, with 12 bases between. CDR3 DNA: TGTGCCAGCAGCCCACCGGGGAACTACGAGCAGTACTTC. As protein: CASSPPGNYEQYF.

This clonotype was recorded only once. The chain combines TRBV5-1 with TRBJ2-7, with D perhaps given as TRBD1 or TRBD2 (5 bases each). The CDR3 runs 13 residues. Germline V gene sequence: CDR1 SGHRS, CDR2 YFSETQ. Trimming removed 6 bases at V and 0 bases at J, with 10 bases between. CDR3 sequence (DNA): TGCGCCAGCACCGGGACGTTCTCCTACGAGCAGTACTTC. Translated, it gives CASTGTFSYEQYF.

This clonotype was picked up one time. This sequence joins TRBV7-2 and TRBJ2-5; TRBD2 matches at 16 bases. Unmatched junction bases numbered 6, after V lost 5 bases and J lost 6 bases. CDR1 is SGHTA, CDR2 FQGNSA, per germline. The CDR3 loop spans 16 amino acids. This CDR3 is CASSPAGLAGGKTQYF. The CDR3 bases are TGTGCCAGCAGCCCCGCGGGACTAGCGGGAGGGAAGACCCAGTACTTC.

The chain couples TRBV30 to TRBJ2-5; 7 bases are a match to TRBD2. The CDR3 runs to 17 residues. J was trimmed by 4 bases and V by 2 bases; bases with no gene match: 16. CDR1 is GTSNPN, CDR2 SVGIG, per germline (reference sequence). The chain's CDR3 is CAWSLGAGEGRGETQYF. The CDR3 nucleotides read TGTGCCTGGAGTCTTGGGGCGGGGGAAGGGCGAGGAGAGACCCAGTACTTC.

With regard to this clonotype: One base away lies a much larger clone, so this may be a sequencing read error. V usage is TRBV7-3 and J usage is TRBJ2-7; 7 nucleotides match TRBD2. This CDR3 comprises 16 residues. CDR1 is SGHTA and CDR2 is FQGTGA in the germline V gene. The trim removed 5 bases at V and 7 bases at J, leaving 17 bases unmatched. The DNA for the CDR3 is TGTGCCAGCAGCCCCACCGGCGGGAGAAGGGTCAATGAGCAGTACTTC. It translates to CASSPTGGRRVNEQYF.

V and J are TRBV4-1 and TRBJ2-1; 14 bases are shared with TRBD2. CDR3 length: 17 residues. The junction had 10 bases not matched to a gene; V was cut back by 0 bases and J by 12 bases. The germline gives CDR1 MGHRA, CDR2 YSYEKL. CDR3 residues: CASSQELRLAGGKGQFF. The CDR3 DNA reads as TGCGCCAGCAGCCAAGAGCTAAGACTAGCGGGAGGGAAGGGGCAGTTCTTC.

With regard to this clonotype: One end of the junction varies from germline; a read error may be responsible. The genes are TRBV11-2 and TRBJ1-4, with a weak D call TRBD1 (5 bases). This CDR3 comprises 17 residues. Germline V gene lookup returns CDR1 SGHAT and CDR2 FQNNGV. The CDR3 here is CASSLDQRGDTNEKLFF. CDR3 sequence (DNA): TGTGCCAGCAGTTTAGATCAAAGAGGGGATACTAATGAAAAACTGTTTTTT.

In its sample, this clonotype was seen many times. The chain links TRBV5-1 to TRBJ2-3; D is tentatively TRBD1 or TRBD2 (7 bases each). Per the germline V gene, CDR1 is SGHRS and CDR2 is YFSETQ. This CDR3 spans 15 amino acids. The V end lost 3 bases, the J end lost 2 bases, and 13 bases lay between the germline ends. The CDR3 is CASSWGGQYTDTQYF. CDR3 in DNA: TGCGCCAGCAGCTGGGGGGGACAGTACACAGATACGCAGTATTTT.

This chain connects TRBV7-3 to TRBJ2-1, with 11 bases aligning to TRBD2. Trimming at V came to 5 bases and at J to 5 bases, leaving 8 bases not matched to a gene. CDR3 size: 16 residues. Germline V gene sequence: CDR1 SGHTA, CDR2 FQGTGA. The CDR3 region is CASSPPGTSGHNEQFF. The CDR3 DNA reads TGTGCCAGCAGCCCTCCCGGGACTAGCGGACACAATGAGCAGTTCTTC.

The chain has TRBV9 and TRBJ2-7; TRBD2 is a possible D gene (6 bases). Germline loops: CDR1 SGDLS, CDR2 YYNGEE. The CDR3 runs to 15 residues. The V gene lost 3 bases and the J gene lost 4 bases, with 17 bases spanning the gap. Written as DNA, the CDR3 is TGTGCCAGCAGCGCCGCTGGAGGGTCGGCTTACGAGCAGTACTTC. Its protein product is CASSAAGGSAYEQYF.

This clonotype was seen repeatedly, ten times or more. The rearrangement links TRBV2 to TRBJ2-5, with TRBD2 identical over 9 bases. CDR1 SNHLY and CDR2 FYNNEI come from the germline V gene. The V and J ends lost 3 bases and 4 bases, in that order; junction bases with no gene match: 0. This CDR3 spans 13 amino acids. The CDR3, as DNA: TGTGCCAGCAGTGATAGCGGGAGAGAGACCCAGTACTTC. Encoded protein: CASSDSGRETQYF.

CDR3 residues: CATSGDRVLYGYTF. Written as DNA, the CDR3 is TGTGCCACCAGCGGGGACAGGGTCTTGTATGGCTACACCTTC. The chain has TRBV15 and TRBJ1-2; 9 bases fit TRBD1. The CDR3 is 14 residues long. V lost 5 bases, J lost 5 bases, and 6 bases stayed unmatched. Germline V gives CDR1 LNHNV, CDR2 YYDKDF (reference sequence).

V is TRBV5-1 and J is TRBJ2-4; TRBD2 might be the D (6 bases). Germline V gene sequence: CDR1 SGHRS, CDR2 YFSETQ. The CDR3 is 14 amino acids. Trimming took 0 bases from V and 13 from J, leaving 17 bases between them. This chain's CDR3 is CASSLAGGTAEQYF. In nucleotides, the CDR3 is TGCGCCAGCAGCTTGGCCGGGGGAACAGCGGAGCAGTACTTC.

V gene TRBV20-1 combines with J gene TRBJ2-3; 12 nucleotides agree with TRBD2. Germline trimming cut 0 bases from V and 10 bases from J; bases unmatched to any gene: 23. Per germline, CDR1 DFQATT and CDR2 SNEGSKA (reference sequence). The CDR3 runs to 20 residues. The CDR3 sequence is CSARDMKRGARGLAGPAQYF. CDR3 DNA: TGCAGTGCTAGAGATATGAAGCGGGGGGCCAGAGGACTAGCGGGACCAGCGCAGTATTTT.

As for this clonotype: A much bigger clone sits one base away, suggesting this may be a read error. The V call is TRBV10-3, the J call TRBJ1-2; no definite D call. CDR3 size: 11 residues. V lost 5 bases and J 2 bases, leaving 3 bases between the germline ends. The V gene's germline CDR1 is ENHRY and CDR2 SYGVKD. CDR3 nucleotides: TGTGCCATCAGTTACAACTATGGCTACACCTTC. This translates into CAISYNYGYTF.

This clonotype showed up just a few times. The chain links TRBV12-3 or TRBV12-4 to TRBJ2-1, with 15 bases fitting TRBD2. Unmatched junction bases numbered 5, after V lost 4 bases and J lost 10 bases. The CDR3 totals 15 residues. The CDR3 loop is CASSSSGTSGREQFF. The CDR3 DNA reads TGTGCCAGCAGTTCGTCCGGGACTAGCGGGAGGGAGCAGTTCTTC.

A few counts support this clonotype. The chain carries TRBV27 and TRBJ2-7; no definite D call. Germline CDR1 MNHEY, CDR2 SMNVEV (reference sequence). The V end was cut by 4 bases, the J end by 3 bases, with 13 bases between. CDR3 length: 14 residues. Written as DNA, the CDR3 is TGTGCCAGCAGTTCCCCGACAAAAATCTACGAGCAGTACTTC. This gives the protein CASSSPTKIYEQYF.

This chain links TRBV12-3 or TRBV12-4 with TRBJ2-5; 10 nucleotides match TRBD2. The CDR3 runs 13 residues. V lost 6 bases and J lost 3; bases outside the gene matches: 1. Written as DNA, the CDR3 is TGTGCCAGCAGGGGGACTAGCGAAGAGACCCAGTACTTC. Its protein is CASRGTSEETQYF.

The chain links TRBV27 to TRBJ2-6, with 10 bases lining up with TRBD1. V was pared by 6 bases and J by 0 bases, with 5 bases of the junction left unmatched. The germline V gene has CDR1 MNHEY and CDR2 SMNVEV (reference sequence). The CDR3 has 17 amino acids. The CDR3 bases are TGTGCCAGCAGACTGACAGGGGGCCTCTCTGGGGCCAACGTCCTGACTTTC. As protein: CASRLTGGLSGANVLTF.

Concerning this clonotype itself: This may come from a read error, since a much larger clone is one base off. The chain has TRBV29-1 and TRBJ2-1; the D call may be TRBD1 or TRBD2 (5 bases each). CDR3 length: 13 amino acids. Per the germline V gene, CDR1 is SQVTM and CDR2 is ANQGSEA. This CDR3 is CGATGTVYNEQFF. The CDR3 DNA reads TGCGGCGCTACCGGGACGGTGTACAATGAGCAGTTCTTC.

J is TRBJ1-5 and V is TRBV4-2; 8 bases fit TRBD1. The CDR3 runs to 15 residues. With V trimmed by 6 bases and J by 5 bases, 9 bases remained unmatched. Germline-derived CDR1 and CDR2 are LGHNA and YNFKEQ. This chain's CDR3 is CASSTTGGGYQPQHF. The CDR3, as DNA: TGTGCCAGCAGTACAACAGGGGGAGGGTATCAGCCCCAGCATTTT.

The rearrangement uses TRBV28 and TRBJ1-1; perhaps TRBD1 as D (5 bases). Looked up from germline, CDR1 is MDHEN and CDR2 is SYDVKM. The length of the CDR3 is 16 residues. The V gene lost 5 bases and the J gene lost 5 bases, with 21 bases spanning the gap. DNA of the CDR3: TGTGCCAGCAGTACCCAAAGGGACGGTCGGGTAACTGAAGCTTTCTTT. Translated: CASSTQRDGRVTEAFF.

In this sample, this clonotype turned up a few times. The rearrangement uses TRBV7-2 and TRBJ1-2; 10 bases line up with TRBD1. J lost 12 bases, V lost 1 base, and 8 bases had no gene match. Germline CDR1 is SGHTA and CDR2 is FQGNSA. The CDR3 is made up of 14 amino acids. Here the CDR3 DNA reads TGTGCCAGCAGCTTAGTAAGGACAGGGGGGCATGACACCTTC. Its protein product is CASSLVRTGGHDTF.

This sequence joins TRBV6-5 and TRBJ2-1; D is uncertain. Trimming removed 6 bases at V and 1 base at J, with 16 bases between. Germline V gene sequence: CDR1 MNHEY, CDR2 SVGAGI. This CDR3 region has 16 residues. CDR3 loop: CASSPTTPFSYNEQFF. CDR3 nucleotides: TGTGCCAGCAGCCCTACAACTCCATTTTCCTACAATGAGCAGTTCTTC.

V usage is TRBV29-1 and J usage is TRBJ2-1; TRBD2 matches 7 bases. Per the germline V gene, CDR1 is SQVTM and CDR2 is ANQGSEA. The CDR3 covers 14 residues. V lost 7 bases, J lost 8 bases, and 14 bases stayed unmatched. The CDR3 here is CSADRTRYGYEQFF. The CDR3 DNA is TGCAGCGCCGACCGGACTAGATACGGCTATGAGCAGTTCTTC.

This clonotype was observed at least ten times. CDR3 nucleotides: TGTGCCAGCAGTTACGTCCGGGGAGGGGAGCAGTACTTC. Translated, it gives CASSYVRGGEQYF. The V gene is TRBV6-6, the J gene TRBJ2-7; 7 nucleotides align to TRBD2. V shed 2 bases, J shed 7 bases, and the junction held 5 bases outside the gene matches. The CDR3 loop spans 13 amino acids. The germline V gene encodes CDR1 MNHNY and CDR2 SVGAGI (reference sequence).

This clonotype was counted a few times. The chain recombines TRBV20-1 with TRBJ2-1; 9 bases line up with TRBD2. Germline assignment: CDR1 DFQATT and CDR2 SNEGSKA (reference sequence). V shed 3 bases and J 2 bases; nucleotides not matched to a gene: 8. CDR3 length equals 16 residues. The CDR3 DNA follows: TGCAGTGCTAGGGCCTCAGCGGGAGGAACCTACAATGAGCAGTTCTTC. Its translation is CSARASAGGTYNEQFF.